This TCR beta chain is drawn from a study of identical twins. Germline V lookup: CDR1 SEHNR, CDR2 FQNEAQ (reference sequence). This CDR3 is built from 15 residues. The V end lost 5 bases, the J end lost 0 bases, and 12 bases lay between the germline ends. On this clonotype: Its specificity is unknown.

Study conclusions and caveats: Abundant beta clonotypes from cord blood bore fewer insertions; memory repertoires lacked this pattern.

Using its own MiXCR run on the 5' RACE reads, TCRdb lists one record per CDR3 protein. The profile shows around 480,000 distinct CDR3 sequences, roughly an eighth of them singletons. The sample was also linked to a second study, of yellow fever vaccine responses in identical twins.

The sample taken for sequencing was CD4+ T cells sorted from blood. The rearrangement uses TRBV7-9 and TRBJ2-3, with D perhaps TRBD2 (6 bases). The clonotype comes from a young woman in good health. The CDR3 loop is CASSRVAGSTDTQYF. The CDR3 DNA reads TGTGCCAGCAGCCGAGTCGCGGGGAGCACAGATACGCAGTATTTT.